The source of this T cell receptor beta chain is a study of T cell changes during pregnancy in multiple sclerosis. Repertoires were generated with immunoSEQ multiplex PCR, while TCRdb's copy carries only in-frame clones and drops some. Found here are about 35,000 clones, 85% to 90% of them singletons; the top ten hold 3% to 4%. The V and J ends lost 4 bases and 7 bases respectively, with 8 bases between them. The CDR3 sequence is 11 residues long. Germline CDR1 is MGHRA and CDR2 is YSYEKL. The chain is built from TRBV4-1 and TRBJ2-7; possible D gene TRBD2, 6 bases. The sample consisted of CD8+ T cells from peripheral blood mononuclear cells, taken in the third trimester of pregnancy. This sequence originates from a female donor with multiple sclerosis, enrolled in a pregnancy study. The CDR3 is CASSPGTEQYF. The CDR3 bases are TGCGCCAGCAGCCCGGGGACTGAGCAGTACTTC.